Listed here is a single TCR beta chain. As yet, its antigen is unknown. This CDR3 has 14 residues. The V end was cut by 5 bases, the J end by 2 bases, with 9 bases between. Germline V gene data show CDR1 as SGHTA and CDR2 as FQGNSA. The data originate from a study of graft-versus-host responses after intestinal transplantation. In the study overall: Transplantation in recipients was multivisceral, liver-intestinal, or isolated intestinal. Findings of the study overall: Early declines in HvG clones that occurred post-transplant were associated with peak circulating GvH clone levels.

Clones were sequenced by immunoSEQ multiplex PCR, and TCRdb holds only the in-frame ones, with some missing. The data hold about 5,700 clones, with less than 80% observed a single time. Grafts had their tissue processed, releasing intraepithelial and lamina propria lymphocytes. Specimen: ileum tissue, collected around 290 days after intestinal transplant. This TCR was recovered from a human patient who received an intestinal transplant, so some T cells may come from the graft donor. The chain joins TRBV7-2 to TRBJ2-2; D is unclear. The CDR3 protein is CASSPAPNTGELFF. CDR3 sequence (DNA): TGTGCCAGCAGCCCCGCACCCAACACCGGGGAGCTGTTTTTT.